In this sample, the clone carrying this T cell receptor beta chain turned up a few times. The antigen is not known. This sample was taken from a study of T-cell reconstitution after alpha-beta-depleted transplantation in children. The study, taken as a whole, reports: Surviving thymic progenitors and recipient T cells were the source of high TCRbeta diversity at day 60 in some patients. Several hundred expanded graft clones reportedly supplied alpha-beta T cells about two months after transplant. T cells produced anew were the main source of T-cell counts and diversity one year after transplant.

Unique molecular identifiers were used to barcode this TCRbeta library. TCRdb processed the PCR reads anew with MiXCR; each CDR3 protein has one entry. The sample lists approximately 980,000 distinct CDR3 sequences, less than 30% occurring once. The CDR3 covers 14 residues. V lost 10 bases and J lost 3, with 16 bases in between. Germline CDR1 reads ENHRY; CDR2 reads SYGVKD. This specimen consisted of PBMCs, mostly from graft donor cells, obtained 360 days after TCRalphabeta/CD19-depleted stem cell transplant. The chain carries TRBV10-3 and TRBJ1-3; D may be TRBD1 (5 bases). The origin of this receptor is a boy younger than two who had a stem cell transplant for SCID, so the T cells may come from the graft donor. CDR3 nucleotides: TGTGCCACCGAAGAGGACACTTTTGGAAACACCATATATTTT. Translated: CATEEDTFGNTIYF.